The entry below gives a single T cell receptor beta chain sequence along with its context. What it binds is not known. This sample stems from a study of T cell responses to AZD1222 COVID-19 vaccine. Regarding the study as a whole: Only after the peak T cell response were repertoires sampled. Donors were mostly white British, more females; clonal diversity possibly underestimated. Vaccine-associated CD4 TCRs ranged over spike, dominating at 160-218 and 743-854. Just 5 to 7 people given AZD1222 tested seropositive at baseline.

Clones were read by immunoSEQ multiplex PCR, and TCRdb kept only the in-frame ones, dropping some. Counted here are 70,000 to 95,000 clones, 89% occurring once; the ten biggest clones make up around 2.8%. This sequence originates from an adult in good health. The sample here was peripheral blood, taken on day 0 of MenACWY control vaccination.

The CDR3 is CASSLAGFNYGYTF. The CDR3, as DNA: TGTGCCAGCAGCTTAGCGGGATTTAACTATGGCTACACCTTC. The chain recombines TRBV11-2 with TRBJ1-2; no definite D call. Trimming took off 1 base at V and 1 base at J, with 7 bases between the two ends. The germline gives CDR1 SGHAT, CDR2 FQNNGV. This CDR3 contains 14 residues.